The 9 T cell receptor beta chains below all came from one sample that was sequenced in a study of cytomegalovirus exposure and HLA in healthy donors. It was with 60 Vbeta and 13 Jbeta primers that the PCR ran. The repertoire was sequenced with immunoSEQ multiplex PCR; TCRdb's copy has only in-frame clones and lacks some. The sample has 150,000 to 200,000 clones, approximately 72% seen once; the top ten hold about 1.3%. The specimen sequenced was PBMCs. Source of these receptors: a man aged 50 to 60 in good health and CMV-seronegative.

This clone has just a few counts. The CDR3: CAISESPGANYGYTF. The CDR3 nucleotides read TGTGCCATCAGTGAGTCGCCAGGGGCTAACTATGGCTACACCTTC. V is TRBV10-3 and J is TRBJ1-2; D is perhaps TRBD1 (6 bases). From germline, CDR1 is ENHRY and CDR2 SYGVKD. This CDR3 spans 15 amino acids. Trimming cost V 0 bases and J 0 bases, with 8 bases left between them.

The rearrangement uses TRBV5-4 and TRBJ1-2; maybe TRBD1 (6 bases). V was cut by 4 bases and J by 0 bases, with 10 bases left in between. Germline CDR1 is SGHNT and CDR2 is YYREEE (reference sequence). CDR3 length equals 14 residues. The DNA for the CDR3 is TGTGCCAGCAGCCCGGACAGTTCTAACTATGGCTACACCTTC. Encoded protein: CASSPDSSNYGYTF.

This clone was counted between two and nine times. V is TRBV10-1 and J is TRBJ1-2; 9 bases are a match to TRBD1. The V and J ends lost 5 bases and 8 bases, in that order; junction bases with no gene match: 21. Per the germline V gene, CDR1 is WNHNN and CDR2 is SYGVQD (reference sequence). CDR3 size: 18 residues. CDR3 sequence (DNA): TGCGCCAGCAGTACCAGCCCGGGACAGGGCCGTTCTATGTGGGGCTACACCTTC. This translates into CASSTSPGQGRSMWGYTF.

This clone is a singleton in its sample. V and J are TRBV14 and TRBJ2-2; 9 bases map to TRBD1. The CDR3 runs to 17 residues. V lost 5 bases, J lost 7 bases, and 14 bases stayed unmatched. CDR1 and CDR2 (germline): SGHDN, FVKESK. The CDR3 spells CASSFRPGQGRIGELFF. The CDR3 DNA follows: TGTGCCAGCAGCTTTCGACCCGGACAGGGGAGAATCGGGGAGCTGTTTTTT.

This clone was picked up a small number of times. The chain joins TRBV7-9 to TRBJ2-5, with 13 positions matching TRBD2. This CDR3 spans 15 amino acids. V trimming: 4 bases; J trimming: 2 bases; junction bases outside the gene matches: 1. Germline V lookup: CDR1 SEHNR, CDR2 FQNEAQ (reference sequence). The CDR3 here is CASSWTSGGQETQYF. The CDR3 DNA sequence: TGTGCCAGCAGCTGGACTAGCGGGGGACAAGAGACCCAGTACTTC.

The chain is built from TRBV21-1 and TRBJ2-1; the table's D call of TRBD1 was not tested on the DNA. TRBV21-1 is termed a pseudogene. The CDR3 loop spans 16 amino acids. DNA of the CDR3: TGTGCCAGCAGCAAAGCGGACAGACCGACCTACAATGAGCAGTTCTTC. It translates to CASSKADRPTYNEQFF.

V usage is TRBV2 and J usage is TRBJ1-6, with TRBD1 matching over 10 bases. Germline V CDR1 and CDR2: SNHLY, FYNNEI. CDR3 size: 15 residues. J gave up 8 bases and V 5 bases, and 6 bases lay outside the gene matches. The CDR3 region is CASSFRQGAYSPLHF. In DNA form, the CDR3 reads TGTGCCAGCAGTTTCCGACAGGGGGCTTATTCACCCCTCCACTTT.

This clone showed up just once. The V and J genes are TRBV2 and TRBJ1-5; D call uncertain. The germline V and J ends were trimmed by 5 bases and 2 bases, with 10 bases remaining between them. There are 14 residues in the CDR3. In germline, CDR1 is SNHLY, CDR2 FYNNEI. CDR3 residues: CASSRDSGNQPQHF. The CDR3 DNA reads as TGTGCCAGCAGTCGAGACTCGGGCAATCAGCCCCAGCATTTT.

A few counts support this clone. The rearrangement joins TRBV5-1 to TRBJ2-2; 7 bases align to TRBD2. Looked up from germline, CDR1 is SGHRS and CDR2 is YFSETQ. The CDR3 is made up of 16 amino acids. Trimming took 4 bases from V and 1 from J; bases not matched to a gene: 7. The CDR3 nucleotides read TGCGCCAGCAGCCCGAACGTAGCGGGGAACACCGGGGAGCTGTTTTTT. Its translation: CASSPNVAGNTGELFF.